The source of this T cell receptor beta chain is a study of T cells after yellow fever vaccination (dated by TCRdb to the late 2010s). For the study in its entirety: The SMART-Seq v4 Ultra Low Input RNA kit was used to prepare libraries from fractions with low cell numbers. To follow T-cell clones before and after primary and booster YFV17D yellow fever vaccination, bulk TCR alpha and beta repertoires were sequenced over time. Two healthy male donors made up the cohort, one aged 18 to 29 years and the other aged 30 to 39 years. Blood was collected at multiple timepoints before and after primary and secondary immunization, and bulk PBMC replicates and cell subsets were isolated. Study-wide conclusions, independent of this receptor: Compared with the primary T-cell response, the secondary T-cell response was weaker but faster, peaking on day 5 rather than day 15. A small fraction of clonotypes appeared in both the CD4 and CD8 compartments, likely as a result of convergent recombination. Most clones expanded after primary vaccination (approximately 97% of CD4 and roughly 91% of CD8) were re-detected after the booster, suggesting that broad memory maintenance occurred. Because abundant contaminating clonotypes from the bulk population could be contained in FACS-sorted repertoires, computational filtering was required. Only a couple of donors were included in the study, so the extent to which the findings can be generalized is limited.

This clonotype occurred a few times. The antigen it binds to is not known. No quality values exist for individual bases; no much larger clone is one base distant. The intended sense of this specimen's treatment or condition label: live attenuated yellow fever vaccine strain. Two biological replicates of bulk PBMCs were collected at each blood-draw timepoint. A standard Ficoll-Paque protocol was used to isolate PBMCs from peripheral blood. TriZol was used to extract RNA from bulk PBMCs, from CD4 and CD8 fractions, and from dextramer-positive and dextramer-negative fractions. Its CDR3 holds 15 amino acids, cysteine through phenylalanine. The read is trimmed to its CDR3 DNA, 45 bases read in frame from base 1. The germline V gene (reference sequence) sets CDR1 to SEHNR and CDR2 to FQNEAQ. The germline V and J ends show losses of 4 bases and 4 bases respectively, and no gene match explains 8 bases of the junction.

TCR cDNA was synthesized by 5'RACE template switching, through which a universal primer site and unique molecular identifiers were introduced. cDNA synthesis was primed from both the TCR alpha and TCR beta constant segments. Libraries were amplified in two PCR steps, with sample barcodes and sequencing adapters added in the second step. Libraries were sequenced on Illumina HiSeq 2500 (2x100 bp) or NovaSeq (2x150 bp). In the paper's pipeline: Demultiplexing of reads and collapsing into UMI consensus sequences were performed with MIGEC, and V(D)J alignment was carried out with MiXCR. Clonotypes responding to the vaccine were identified with edgeR on replicate PBMC samples, with the criteria of FDR below 0.01 and a log2 fold change above 5 up to day 15. Bulk clonotypes were assigned CD4 or CD8 identity according to which sequenced CD4 or CD8 repertoire held them at higher abundance. TCRdb itself trimmed the public reads at Q25 with fastp, ran MiXCR and retained productive beta chains. Each entry merges the rows of one CDR3 protein and shows their most common DNA and genes. These V and J calls derive from TCRdb rather than the authors' analysis. This sample has just under 600,000 distinct CDR3 sequences in its table, and about 13% of those were observed once. The biggest ten clones account for over 12% of the sample.

This sequence uses TRBV7-9 and TRBJ1-2; TRBD1 lines up with 8 middle nucleotides. The clonotype comes from a man younger than 40 who received the YFV17D yellow fever vaccine. The input for sequencing was PBMCs, taken on the day of the yellow fever booster vaccination. The CDR3 in this case is CASSSSGTGPYGYTF. The nucleotide sequence reads as follows: TGTGCCAGCAGCTCATCCGGGACAGGTCCCTATGGCTACACCTTC. The CDR3 plus the reference TRBV7-9 and TRBJ1-2 genes for the other parts give the full variable domain: DTGVSQNPRHKITKRGQNVTFRCDPISEHNRLYWYRQTLGQGPEFLTYFQNEAQLEKSRLLSDRFSAERPKGSFSTLEIQRTEQGDSAMYLCASSSSGTGPYGYTFGSGTRLTVV.